These T cell receptor beta chains were read from a single sample in a study of radiotherapy plus CTLA-4 blockade in lung cancer. Clones were read by immunoSEQ multiplex PCR, and TCRdb kept only the in-frame ones, dropping some. The sample consists of roughly 60,000 clones, around 77% of them appearing once. This specimen was peripheral blood, taken from a patient treated with radiotherapy plus ipilimumab. The receptor set was obtained from a human donor with non-small cell lung cancer who had a complete response to radiotherapy plus ipilimumab. The CDR3 runs from the conserved cysteine through the conserved F or W. A D gene is named only where the DNA matches it firmly. Size is omitted from some rows. Given values are once, few, many or a class for expanded clones.

.,TRBV5-4,TRBJ2-2,15,.,TGTGCCAGCAGCTTACGAGGGGGGAACACCGGGGAGCTGTTTTTT,CASSLRGGNTGELFF
.,TRBV28,TRBJ2-7,15,.,TGTGCCAGCAGTTTAGGGCTAGGGAGGTGGTTGGAGCAGTACTTC,CASSLGLGRWLEQYF
.,TRBV19,TRBJ2-2,15,TRBD1,TGTGCCAGTAGTACGACAGGGGTCGTCACCGGGGAGCTGTTTTTT,CASSTTGVVTGELFF
.,TRBV20-1,TRBJ2-3,11,.,TGCAGTGCTGGTCCCGGCAGGGAAGGGTATTTT,CSAGPGREGYF
.,TRBV6-1,TRBJ1-1,15,TRBD1,TGTGCCAGCAGTCCCCGGACAGGGTACGGGGCTGAAGCTTTCTTT,CASSPRTGYGAEAFF
.,TRBV9,TRBJ2-1,16,.,TGTGCCAGCAGCGTAGGAGGCGGGACAGTATACAATGAGCAGTTCTTC,CASSVGGGTVYNEQFF
.,TRBV7-9,TRBJ1-1,14,.,TGTGCCAGCAGATTGACAGGAGGGAACACTGAAGCTTTCTTT,CASRLTGGNTEAFF
few,TRBV10-3,TRBJ2-2,14,TRBD1,TGTGCCATCAGTGGGACAGGGAAGACCGGGGAGCTGTTTTTT,CAISGTGKTGELFF
.,TRBV28,TRBJ1-1,14,.,TGTGCCAGCAAAATTAGGGGCAGGGGCACTGAAGCTTTCTTT,CASKIRGRGTEAFF
few,TRBV7-4,TRBJ2-7,17,TRBD2,TGTGCCAGCAGCTACGGGACTAGCGGGAGTACCTCCTACGAGCAGTACTTC,CASSYGTSGSTSYEQYF